A single sample is the source of the 5 T cell receptor beta chains below, sequenced in a study of T cell changes during pregnancy in multiple sclerosis (dated by TCRdb to the late 2010s). The method was the immunoSEQ multiplex PCR assay. This is the immuneACCESS table as TCRdb keeps it, with only in-frame sequences that have V and J called. A part of the clones is gone; compared with another copy, unresolved V genes explain less than half, and the rest is unexplained. The sample contains around 40,000 clones, under 95% of them found a single time. Together, the top ten hold 0.78% of the sample. The sample here was CD4+ T cells from peripheral blood mononuclear cells, taken in the third trimester of pregnancy. These receptor sequences come from a female donor with multiple sclerosis, enrolled in a pregnancy study.

This clone has more than one count but fewer than ten. CDR3: CASSQTGTEGYTF. The CDR3 nucleotides read TGTGCCAGCAGCCAGACAGGGACGGAGGGCTACACCTTC. V is TRBV5-4 and J is TRBJ1-2; 7 nucleotides align to TRBD1. This CDR3 comprises 13 residues. CDR1 is SGHNT, CDR2 YYREEE, per germline (reference sequence). V gave up 4 bases and J gave up 8 bases; unmatched junction bases: 8.

The CDR3 reads CASSLAWRDLKETQYF. CDR3 in DNA: TGCGCCAGCAGCTTGGCCTGGCGGGACTTAAAAGAGACCCAGTACTTC. The rearrangement links TRBV5-1 to TRBJ2-5; possibly TRBD2 for D (6 bases). CDR1 SGHRS and CDR2 YFSETQ come from the germline V gene. With 0 bases removed from V and 3 bases from J, the gap between germline ends came to 15 bases. The CDR3 length is 16 residues.

The rearrangement joins TRBV27 to TRBJ1-5; weak D call: TRBD1 (6 bases). CDR1 is MNHEY, CDR2 SMNVEV, per germline (reference sequence). The CDR3 totals 16 residues. Trimming took off 6 bases at V and 0 bases at J, with 15 bases between the two ends. The chain's CDR3 is CASRDLGAYSNQPQHF. The DNA for the CDR3 is TGTGCCAGCAGAGATTTGGGGGCTTATAGCAATCAGCCCCAGCATTTT.

This chain connects TRBV30 to TRBJ2-6; 7 bases match TRBD1. V trimming: 5 bases; J trimming: 2 bases; junction bases outside the gene matches: 0. The V gene's germline CDR1 is GTSNPN and CDR2 SVGIG (reference sequence). This CDR3 spans 13 amino acids. The CDR3 region has the DNA TGTGCCTGGGACAGGGCTGGGGCCAACGTCCTGACTTTC. It encodes CAWDRAGANVLTF.

The chain joins TRBV19 to TRBJ2-5; 8 bases are shared with TRBD1. The germline V gene has CDR1 LNHDA and CDR2 SQIVND (reference sequence). Trimming removed 2 bases from V and 5 bases from J; junction bases left unmatched: 7. The CDR3 totals 15 residues. The CDR3 protein is CASSIRDRYAETQYF. CDR3 sequence (DNA): TGTGCCAGTAGTATACGGGACAGGTACGCGGAGACCCAGTACTTC.